These 7 T cell receptor beta chains share one sample of origin, sequenced in a study of cytotoxic CD8 clonotypes in ibrutinib-treated CLL. Data came from immunoSEQ multiplex PCR; TCRdb stores just in-frame clones and leaves some out. The data show about 72,000 clones, around 80% seen once. The sequencing here drew on PBMCs, taken at disease progression, from a patient treated with ibrutinib. The receptors come from a human donor with chronic lymphocytic leukemia.

This clone was seen many times. V usage is TRBV6-4 and J usage is TRBJ2-6; D is unclear. This CDR3 comprises 14 residues. Trimming pared 7 bases from V and 0 bases from J, leaving 7 bases between. Germline-derived CDR1 and CDR2 are MRHNA and SNTAGT. Here the CDR3 reads CASTPTSGANVLTF. CDR3 bases: TGTGCCAGCACTCCGACCTCTGGGGCCAACGTCCTGACTTTC.

The chain joins TRBV6-5 to TRBJ2-7; a possible D gene is TRBD2 (7 bases). With 6 bases removed from V and 1 base from J, the gap between germline ends came to 13 bases. Germline assignment: CDR1 MNHEY and CDR2 SVGAGI. The CDR3 runs to 14 residues. CDR3 in amino acids: CASRMRGPSYEQYF. The DNA of the CDR3 is TGTGCCAGCAGAATGCGGGGGCCATCCTACGAGCAGTACTTC.

The rearrangement joins TRBV30 to TRBJ2-5; D unresolved. The end of the DNA aligns better with TRBJ2-7, so the J call may be wrong. Germline CDR1 is GTSNPN and CDR2 is SVGIG (reference sequence). This CDR3 has 10 amino acids. CDR3 region: CAWGTYEQYF. CDR3 DNA: TGTGCCTGGGGGACCTACGAGCAGTACTTC.

The chain couples TRBV25-1 to TRBJ2-7; 7 positions agree with TRBD1. Trimming took 1 base from V and 0 from J; bases not matched to a gene: 6. From germline, CDR1 is MGHDK and CDR2 SYGVNS. This CDR3 is 16 amino acids long. The CDR3 loop reads CASSEFETGNSYEQYF. DNA for the CDR3: TGTGCCAGCAGTGAATTTGAGACAGGGAACTCCTACGAGCAGTACTTC.

The V and J genes are TRBV2 and TRBJ2-7; no firm D call. Trimming removed 2 bases at V and 0 bases at J, with 14 bases between. This CDR3 is 16 amino acids long. Germline loops: CDR1 SNHLY, CDR2 FYNNEI. The CDR3 here is CASSESRFSFSYEQYF. The CDR3 nucleotides are TGTGCCAGCAGTGAATCGAGGTTTAGTTTCTCCTACGAGCAGTACTTC.

This rearrangement joins TRBV5-1 to TRBJ2-3; 15 bases are a match to TRBD2. The CDR3 loop spans 19 amino acids. Germline lookup yields CDR1 SGHRS and CDR2 YFSETQ. J lost 3 bases, V lost 0 bases, and 8 bases had no gene match. The CDR3 DNA reads as TGCGCCAGCAGCTTGGGATGGACTAGCGGGAGGGGGCGGACAGATACGCAGTATTTT. It yields the protein CASSLGWTSGRGRTDTQYF.

The chain recombines TRBV5-1 with TRBJ2-5; 9 bases line up with TRBD1. The CDR3 covers 17 residues. Losses at the gene ends were 0 bases for V and 4 bases for J; bases not matched to a gene: 10. Germline V gene data show CDR1 as SGHRS and CDR2 as YFSETQ. CDR3 in amino acids: CASSLGAGTGILETQYF. The CDR3 coding sequence is TGCGCCAGCAGCTTGGGCGCCGGGACAGGGATTTTAGAGACCCAGTACTTC. The variable domain in full, with the rest retrieved from reference TRBV5-1 and TRBJ2-5, is KAGVTQTPRYLIKTRGQQVTLSCSPISGHRSVSWYQQTPGQGLQFLFEYFSETQRNKGNFPGRFSGRQFSNSRSEMNVSTLELGDSALYLCASSLGAGTGILETQYFGPGTRLLVL.